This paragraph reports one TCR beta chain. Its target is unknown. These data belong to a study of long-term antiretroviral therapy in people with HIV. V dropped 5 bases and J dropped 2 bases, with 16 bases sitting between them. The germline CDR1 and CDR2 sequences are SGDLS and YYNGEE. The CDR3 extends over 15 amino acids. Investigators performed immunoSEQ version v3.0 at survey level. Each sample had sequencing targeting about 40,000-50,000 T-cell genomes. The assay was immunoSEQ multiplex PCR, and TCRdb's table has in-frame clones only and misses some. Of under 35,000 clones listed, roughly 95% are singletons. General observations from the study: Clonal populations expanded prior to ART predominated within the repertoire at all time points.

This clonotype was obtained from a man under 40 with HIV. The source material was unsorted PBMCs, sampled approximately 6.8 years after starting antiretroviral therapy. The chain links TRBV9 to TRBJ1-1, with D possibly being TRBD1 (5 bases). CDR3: CASRPPTEVNTEAFF. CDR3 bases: TGTGCCAGCAGACCCCCGACAGAGGTAAACACTGAAGCTTTCTTT.